Listed below are T cell receptor beta chains from one sample, sequenced in a study of preoperative IRX-2 immunotherapy in early breast cancer. Clones were sequenced by immunoSEQ multiplex PCR, and TCRdb holds only the in-frame ones, with some missing. The data show over 60,000 clones, approximately 95% seen once. The sample was taken from a patient treated with IRX-2 immunotherapy. These receptors all come from a human donor with breast cancer. CDR3s include the opening cysteine and the closing phenylalanine or tryptophan. The D gene is left open where the match is weak. A row's size may be missing; if present it is once, few, many or a size class.

NA	14	TRBV18	TRBJ2-5	NA	CASSPGDGQETQYF	TGTGCCAGCTCACCGGGGGATGGACAAGAGACCCAGTACTTC
NA	15	TRBV6-6	TRBJ1-4	TRBD1	CASSSPGQGIEKLFF	TGTGCCAGCAGTTCCCCGGGACAGGGGATCGAAAAACTGTTTTTT
NA	13	TRBV10-3	TRBJ1-5	NA	CAISEVQGQPQHF	TGTGCCATCAGTGAGGTGCAGGGTCAGCCCCAGCATTTT
NA	14	TRBV7-9	TRBJ2-7	NA	CASSPRGEVAEQYF	TGTGCCAGCAGCCCCCGCGGGGAGGTAGCCGAGCAGTACTTC
NA	14	TRBV5-1	TRBJ2-5	TRBD2	CASSPVTSGETQYF	TGCGCCAGCAGCCCCGTAACTAGCGGGGAGACCCAGTACTTC
NA	13	TRBV7-9	TRBJ2-7	NA	CASSLAPDGEQYF	TGTGCCAGCAGCTTAGCACCGGATGGCGAGCAGTACTTC
NA	14	TRBV28	TRBJ1-4	NA	CASGPGGLGEKLFF	TGTGCCAGCGGCCCCGGGGGGCTAGGTGAAAAACTGTTTTTT
NA	12	TRBV28	TRBJ1-2	NA	CASSFQGAGYTF	TGTGCCAGCAGTTTTCAGGGCGCTGGCTACACCTTC
once	16	TRBV28	TRBJ2-3	TRBD2	CASSWRTSASPDTQYF	TGTGCCAGCAGTTGGAGGACTAGCGCATCTCCAGATACGCAGTATTTT
NA	15	TRBV11-2	TRBJ1-2	TRBD1	CASSSFRTGNYGYTF	TGTGCCAGCAGCTCTTTCCGGACAGGCAACTATGGCTACACCTTC
NA	16	TRBV29-1	TRBJ2-3	TRBD2	CSVEDLEGGGTDTQYF	TGCAGCGTTGAAGATCTGGAGGGAGGGGGCACAGATACGCAGTATTTT
NA	16	TRBV7-2	TRBJ2-7	TRBD1	CASSIGGDRGTYEQYF	TGTGCCAGCAGCATCGGAGGGGACAGGGGGACCTACGAGCAGTACTTC
NA	14	TRBV2	TRBJ1-1	NA	CASSEGVGRAEAFF	TGTGCCAGCAGTGAGGGGGTGGGGCGGGCTGAAGCTTTCTTT
NA	12	TRBV2	TRBJ2-7	NA	CASSVSRDEQYF	TGTGCCAGCAGTGTGAGCAGGGACGAGCAGTACTTC
NA	13	TRBV5-1	TRBJ2-2	NA	CASSSGQTGELFF	TGCGCCAGCAGCTCTGGACAGACCGGGGAGCTGTTTTTT
NA	14	TRBV10-2	TRBJ1-2	TRBD1	CASSPGQGVGGYTF	TGCGCCAGCAGTCCGGGACAGGGAGTAGGTGGCTACACCTTC
once	16	TRBV30	TRBJ1-1	NA	CAWSSPGSGGGTEAFF	TGTGCCTGGAGTTCACCCGGATCCGGGGGAGGCACTGAAGCTTTCTTT
few	14	TRBV5-8	TRBJ2-3	NA	CASSLGGRTDTQYF	TGTGCCAGCAGCTTGGGGGGCAGGACAGATACGCAGTATTTT
NA	11	TRBV6-5	TRBJ2-5	NA	CASSLGGSQYF	TGTGCCAGCTCGTTGGGCGGGTCCCAGTACTTC
NA	15	TRBV7-2	TRBJ2-3	NA	CASSFGLLSTDTQYF	TGTGCCAGCAGCTTCGGACTACTGAGCACAGATACGCAGTATTTT
NA	14	TRBV4-3	TRBJ1-1	NA	CASSQVSLVSAAFF	TGCGCCAGCAGCCAAGTTTCTCTTGTCTCCGCCGCTTTCTTT
NA	16	TRBV10-3	TRBJ1-5	NA	CAISPQLQGSGQPQHF	TGTGCCATCAGTCCCCAGTTACAGGGATCGGGGCAGCCCCAGCATTTT
NA	11	TRBV20-1	TRBJ2-7	TRBD2	CSAGLAYEQYF	TGCAGTGCTGGACTAGCCTACGAGCAGTACTTC
NA	13	TRBV7-9	TRBJ1-4	NA	CAFQGQVGEKLFF	TGTGCCTTCCAGGGGCAGGTTGGAGAAAAACTGTTTTTT
NA	16	TRBV19	TRBJ2-1	NA	CASSTLEDRSYNEQFF	TGTGCCAGTAGTACACTGGAGGATCGCTCCTACAATGAGCAGTTCTTC
NA	17	TRBV4-3	TRBJ2-7	TRBD1	CASSQDLAGGASYEQYF	TGCGCCAGCAGCCAAGATTTGGCAGGGGGCGCCTCCTACGAGCAGTACTTC
NA	11	TRBV4-2	TRBJ2-3	TRBD2	CGAGGTDTQYF	TGTGGGGCGGGAGGCACAGATACGCAGTATTTT
NA	13	TRBV10-3	TRBJ2-7	NA	CAISAGTSYEQYF	TGTGCCATCAGTGCTGGCACCTCCTACGAGCAGTACTTC
NA	12	TRBV21-1	TRBJ1-2	NA	CASSTVNYGYTF	TGTGCCAGCAGCACCGTTAACTATGGCTACACCTTC
once	15	TRBV11-2	TRBJ2-7	NA	CASSLDVQHLYEQYF	TGTGCCAGCAGCTTAGATGTCCAGCACCTCTACGAGCAGTACTTC
once	12	TRBV7-2	TRBJ1-2	NA	CASSLDTYGYTF	TGTGCCAGCAGCTTAGATACCTATGGCTACACCTTC
NA	16	TRBV12-5	TRBJ2-3	TRBD2	CASGFRLAGVADTQYF	TGTGCTAGTGGTTTCCGGCTAGCGGGGGTAGCGGATACGCAGTATTTT
NA	16	TRBV28	TRBJ1-5	TRBD1	CASSLLSQGARQPQHF	TGTGCCAGCAGTTTACTTTCACAGGGGGCGCGGCAGCCCCAGCATTTT
once	15	TRBV6-5	TRBJ2-1	NA	CASKPGHYSYNEQFF	TGTGCCAGCAAACCGGGACACTACTCCTACAATGAGCAGTTCTTC
NA	17	TRBV4-1	TRBJ2-3	NA	CASSQVPGEVGTDTQYF	TGCGCCAGCAGCCAAGTCCCGGGGGAGGTGGGCACAGATACGCAGTATTTT
NA	15	TRBV19	TRBJ2-2	NA	CASSLPGHNTGELFF	TGTGCCAGTAGTCTCCCGGGACACAACACCGGGGAGCTGTTTTTT
NA	13	TRBV28	TRBJ2-1	NA	CASSLASYNEQFF	TGTGCCAGCAGTTTGGCGTCCTACAATGAGCAGTTCTTC
NA	15	TRBV27	TRBJ1-2	NA	CASSFGAGSNYGYTF	TGTGCCAGCAGTTTCGGGGCGGGCTCTAACTATGGCTACACCTTC
NA	18	TRBV2	TRBJ1-4	NA	CASSRNPTTDRPGEKLFF	TGTGCCAGCAGTCGTAACCCTACCACCGACAGACCGGGGGAAAAACTGTTTTTT
NA	14	TRBV4-3	TRBJ1-1	NA	CASSLGPPGTEAFF	TGCGCCAGCAGCCTTGGACCGCCGGGCACTGAAGCTTTCTTT
NA	17	TRBV7-3	TRBJ2-2	TRBD1	CASSLDRGRIDTGELFF	TGTGCCAGCAGCTTAGACAGGGGTAGAATTGACACCGGGGAGCTGTTTTTT
NA	16	TRBV5-5	TRBJ2-7	NA	CASSLAVSTHSYEQYF	TGTGCCAGCAGCTTGGCGGTTAGCACCCACTCCTACGAGCAGTACTTC
NA	13	TRBV30	TRBJ2-2	TRBD2	CARGGWRTGELFF	TGTGCCCGCGGGGGGTGGAGGACCGGGGAGCTGTTTTTT
NA	14	TRBV5-4	TRBJ1-6	NA	CASSPAVYNSPLHF	TGTGCCAGCAGCCCGGCGGTGTATAATTCACCCCTCCACTTT
NA	14	TRBV5-1	TRBJ1-5	TRBD1	CASSFSDRVQPQHF	TGCGCCAGCAGCTTTTCGGACAGGGTTCAGCCCCAGCATTTT
NA	15	TRBV4-2	TRBJ1-2	NA	CASSQEWDGSYGYTF	TGTGCCAGCAGCCAAGAATGGGACGGATCCTATGGCTACACCTTC
NA	14	TRBV10-3	TRBJ2-7	TRBD2	CAISEGLAPNEQYF	TGTGCCATCAGTGAGGGACTAGCTCCCAACGAGCAGTACTTC
NA	16	TRBV4-2	TRBJ2-3	NA	CASSPQQGNGPDTQYF	TGTGCCAGCAGCCCACAACAGGGAAATGGACCAGATACGCAGTATTTT
NA	13	TRBV5-6	TRBJ2-7	NA	CASSGGGPYEQYF	TGTGCCAGCAGCGGTGGAGGCCCTTACGAGCAGTACTTC
NA	19	TRBV6-1	TRBJ1-5	NA	CASSEALGGFDYSNQPQHF	TGTGCCAGCAGTGAAGCGCTTGGGGGGTTTGATTATAGCAATCAGCCCCAGCATTTT
NA	12	TRBV7-9	TRBJ1-5	NA	CASSFLDQPQHF	TGTGCCAGCAGCTTTTTGGACCAGCCCCAGCATTTT
NA	14	TRBV5-6	TRBJ1-6	NA	CASSFGGANSPLHF	TGTGCCAGCAGCTTTGGCGGGGCTAATTCACCCCTCCACTTT
once	12	TRBV27	TRBJ2-3	TRBD2	CASSSSGYTQYF	TGTGCCAGCAGTTCTAGCGGCTATACGCAGTATTTT
once	15	TRBV9	TRBJ2-7	TRBD2	CASSGVAGGSYEQYF	TGTGCCAGCAGCGGAGTAGCGGGAGGCTCCTACGAGCAGTACTTC
NA	15	TRBV6-5	TRBJ2-1	TRBD2	CASSPPSGGYNEQFF	TGTGCCAGCAGCCCCCCGAGCGGGGGATACAATGAGCAGTTCTTC
NA	15	TRBV6-5	TRBJ2-5	TRBD2	CASSVQRGFLETQYF	TGTGCCAGCAGTGTGCAGCGGGGGTTCTTAGAGACCCAGTACTTC
NA	12	TRBV11-2	TRBJ2-7	NA	CASSLGSYEQYF	TGTGCCAGCAGCTTAGGGTCCTACGAGCAGTACTTC
NA	13	TRBV19	TRBJ1-1	NA	CASSWAENTEAFF	TGTGCCAGTAGCTGGGCAGAGAACACTGAAGCTTTCTTT
NA	15	TRBV6-1	TRBJ2-1	NA	CASSEGYPFVMRQFF	TGTGCCAGCAGTGAGGGGTACCCCTTCGTTATGAGGCAGTTCTTC
NA	12	TRBV7-9	TRBJ1-2	NA	CASSLESTNYTF	TGTGCCAGCAGCTTAGAGTCTACTAACTACACCTTC